These T cell receptor beta chains were read from a single sample in a study of control samples from healthy donors and cancer patients. Profiling relied on immunoSEQ multiplex PCR, and the TCRdb table lists in-frame clones only, not all of them. Of 95,000 to 150,000 clones listed, approximately 92% are singletons. The sequenced sample consisted of PBMCs. These receptors came from a man older than 75 with head and neck cancer. Each CDR3 is given with its conserved first and last residue. The D gene is left open where the match is weak. Clone size, where shown, is once, few, many, or a class for clones that have expanded.

j_call	v_call	clone_size	d_call	cdr3_nt	cdr3_aa
TRBJ2-1	TRBV27	.	TRBD2	TGTGCCAGCAGCCTTACCGGGACTAGCGGGGGATCTGAGCAGTTCTTC	CASSLTGTSGGSEQFF
TRBJ1-5	TRBV12-3/TRBV12-4	.	.	TGTGCCAGCAGTTTGTCCGGCAATCAGCCCCAGCATTTT	CASSLSGNQPQHF
TRBJ1-6	TRBV5-4	once	TRBD1	TGTGCCAGCAGCTTGGGACAGGGGGGAGGTAATTCACCCCTCCACTTT	CASSLGQGGGNSPLHF
TRBJ1-1	TRBV5-1	.	.	TGCGCCAGCAGCGGGGACCTTAATGGGAACACTGAAGCTTTCTTT	CASSGDLNGNTEAFF
TRBJ2-7	TRBV9	.	TRBD1	TGTGCCAGCAGCGCACAGGGGTCCTACGAGCAGTACTTC	CASSAQGSYEQYF
TRBJ1-6	TRBV9	.	.	TGTGCCAGCAGCGCCCGGGACATCTATAATTCACCCCTCCACTTT	CASSARDIYNSPLHF
TRBJ1-1	TRBV6-1	.	TRBD1	TGTGCCAGCAGTGTACTCCCGGGACAGGGGAGCACTGAAGCTTTCTTT	CASSVLPGQGSTEAFF
TRBJ1-1	TRBV27	.	.	TGTGCCAGCAAAGGAGGGGCCGGAGAGAGGGAAGCTTTCTTT	CASKGGAGEREAFF
TRBJ2-7	TRBV6-2/TRBV6-3	.	TRBD2	TGTGCCAGCAGCCCCCCCGGGAGCGGGGATTCCTACGAGCAGTACTTC	CASSPPGSGDSYEQYF
TRBJ2-3	TRBV7-2	.	TRBD1	TGTGCCAGCAGCTTCTGGACAGGGAAAAATGCGGATACGCAGTATTTT	CASSFWTGKNADTQYF
TRBJ2-1	TRBV5-1	.	TRBD2	TGCGCCAGCAGCTTGGAGGGAGGGTACTCCTACAATGAGCAGTTCTTC	CASSLEGGYSYNEQFF
TRBJ1-1	TRBV19	.	.	TGTGCCAGTAGTATAATCGGCGGACAGCCGCCAGCTTTCTTT	CASSIIGGQPPAFF
TRBJ2-7	TRBV5-1	.	.	TGCGCCAGCAGCTTGAGGGACCTATCCTACGAGCAGTACTTC	CASSLRDLSYEQYF
TRBJ2-1	TRBV5-4	.	.	TGTGCCAGCAGCAGACGCTGGAATGAGCAGTTCTTC	CASSRRWNEQFF
TRBJ2-1	TRBV6-5	.	.	TGTGCCAGCAGTTCCCACCAGGATTCGTCAAATGAGCAGTTCTTC	CASSSHQDSSNEQFF
TRBJ2-6	TRBV4-1	.	TRBD1	TGCGCCAGCAGACGAACAACAGGGGCTGGGGCCAACGTCCTGACTTTC	CASRRTTGAGANVLTF
TRBJ1-4	TRBV18	.	.	TGTGCCAGCTCACCACCGGGTCATGAAAAACTGTTTTTT	CASSPPGHEKLFF
TRBJ1-4	TRBV5-1	.	.	TGCGCCAGCAGCTCAGGACCGGGACTTGGGGATAATGAAAAACTGTTTTTT	CASSSGPGLGDNEKLFF
TRBJ1-5	TRBV3-1/TRBV3-2	.	TRBD1	TGTGCCAGCAGCCCACGGGGACAGGGAAGCAATCAGCCCCAGCATTTT	CASSPRGQGSNQPQHF
TRBJ1-2	TRBV15	.	.	TGTGCCACCAGCAGAGATATTGGGGGATGGGAGGGCTACACCTTC	CATSRDIGGWEGYTF
TRBJ1-2	TRBV3-1/TRBV3-2	.	.	TGTGCCAGCAGCCGCAACTATGGCTACACCTTC	CASSRNYGYTF
TRBJ2-1	TRBV7-9	.	.	TGTGCCAGCAGCGCACGGAGTCCCGAGGGCCAGGGGTATGAGCAGTTCTTC	CASSARSPEGQGYEQFF
TRBJ1-3	TRBV6-5	few	.	TGTGCCAGCCGCAAGATGGTACGGAATGAGGACACCATATATTTT	CASRKMVRNEDTIYF
TRBJ2-2	TRBV5-6	.	TRBD1	TGTGCCAGCAGCTTGGAGTCAGGGGGCGTCCGCTACACCGGGGAGCTGTTTTTT	CASSLESGGVRYTGELFF
TRBJ2-4	TRBV10-3	.	.	TGTGCCATCAGTCCCACCTATTCCAAAAACATTCAGTACTTC	CAISPTYSKNIQYF
TRBJ1-1	TRBV29-1	few	.	TGCAGCGTTGCCACAGACACTGAAGCTTTCTTT	CSVATDTEAFF
TRBJ2-2	TRBV11-2	.	.	TGTGCCAGCAGCTCACCCCGAGGGAGCACCGGGGAGCTGTTTTTT	CASSSPRGSTGELFF
TRBJ1-5	TRBV30	few	.	TGTGCCTGGACCATTGCAGGGGATCAGCCCCAGCATTTT	CAWTIAGDQPQHF
TRBJ2-2	TRBV10-1	.	.	TGCGCCAGCAGTGCGTCAGTCACCGGGGAGCTGTTTTTT	CASSASVTGELFF
TRBJ1-1	TRBV20-1	.	.	TGCAGTGCTAGAACAGCTGAAGCTTTCTTT	CSARTAEAFF
TRBJ1-1	TRBV9	.	.	TGTGCCAGCAGCGCCAGCCCAGACACTGAAGCTTTCTTT	CASSASPDTEAFF
TRBJ2-5	TRBV7-6	.	TRBD2	TGTGCCAGCAGCTTAGTGTCTAGCGGGAGTAAAGAGACCCAGTACTTC	CASSLVSSGSKETQYF
TRBJ1-6	TRBV7-9	.	TRBD1	TGTGCCAGTAACCCCCAGGGGGTGAGCAGTTCACCCCTCCACTTT	CASNPQGVSSSPLHF
TRBJ1-5	TRBV10-3	.	.	TGTGCTTCATCAACCGCCGCAGGGGAAAATCAGCCCCAGCATTTT	CASSTAAGENQPQHF
TRBJ2-2	TRBV7-9	.	TRBD2	TGTGCCAGCCCCCGGAAAGCGGGAGGGACCGGGGAGCTGTTTTTT	CASPRKAGGTGELFF
TRBJ1-1	TRBV3-1/TRBV3-2	.	.	TGTGCCAGCAGCTCGCGAGGACCTACACTTGAAGCTTTCTTT	CASSSRGPTLEAFF
TRBJ2-2	TRBV7-9	.	.	TGTGCCATCTCCCCCGCGGTGGGCGGGGAGCTGTTTTTT	CAISPAVGGELFF
TRBJ1-4	TRBV6-5	.	.	TGTGCCAGCAGTCCGAACATAAGGGATTATGAAAAACTGTTTTTT	CASSPNIRDYEKLFF
TRBJ2-1	TRBV6-1	.	.	TGTGCCAGCAGTGAAAGTAGTGGTGAGCAGTTCTTC	CASSESSGEQFF
TRBJ2-7	TRBV19	.	TRBD1	TGTGCCAGTAGTATCACCGGGACAGGGTACGAGCAGTACTTC	CASSITGTGYEQYF
TRBJ1-1	TRBV7-2	once	.	TGTGCCAGCAGCTTAGTGGGGATATGGAACACTGAAGCTTTCTTT	CASSLVGIWNTEAFF
TRBJ1-3	TRBV7-2	.	.	TGTGCCAGCAGCTCCCCCTTTCAAAGGGACTCTGGAAACACCATATATTTT	CASSSPFQRDSGNTIYF
TRBJ1-4	TRBV6-6	.	.	TGTGCCAGCAGTTACTTTGCTTTGGAGGAAAAACTGTTTTTT	CASSYFALEEKLFF
TRBJ2-3	TRBV3-1/TRBV3-2	.	TRBD2	TGTGCCAGCAGCCACGCGGCGGGAGGGCCAGATACGCAGTATTTT	CASSHAAGGPDTQYF
TRBJ2-7	TRBV27	.	.	TGTGCCAGCAGTGCACCCTCCTACGAGCAGTACTTC	CASSAPSYEQYF
TRBJ2-1	TRBV5-1	once	.	TGCGCCAGCAGCTTGGCTAGCAGATCCTACAATGAGCAGTTCTTC	CASSLASRSYNEQFF
TRBJ2-2	TRBV5-1	.	TRBD1	TGCGCCAGCAGCTTGGGTGACAGGGTTACCGGGGAGCTGTTTTTT	CASSLGDRVTGELFF
TRBJ2-5	TRBV11-2	.	.	TGTGCCAGCAGCTTAGAACCCTTCGGAGAGACCCAGTACTTC	CASSLEPFGETQYF
TRBJ2-7	TRBV5-1	.	.	TGCGCCAGCAGCTTGGATCCCACAGGTGGGACCTACGAGCAGTACTTC	CASSLDPTGGTYEQYF
TRBJ2-3	TRBV7-2	few	TRBD2	TGTGCCAGCAGCTTTAGCGGGAGTCGCACAGATACGCAGTATTTT	CASSFSGSRTDTQYF
TRBJ2-3	TRBV19	.	TRBD1	TGTGCCAGTAGTCGGGACAGTTTTAGCACAGATACGCAGTATTTT	CASSRDSFSTDTQYF
TRBJ2-7	TRBV11-2	.	TRBD2	TGTGCCAGCAGGCGGCTCGGGACTAGCGGGAGGGCCCGGGAGCAGTACTTC	CASRRLGTSGRAREQYF
TRBJ1-2	TRBV7-9	.	.	TGTGCCAGCAGCCCATCCCTTGGACGGGCTCCTAACTATGGCTACACCTTC	CASSPSLGRAPNYGYTF
TRBJ1-6	TRBV14	.	TRBD1	TGTGCCAGCAGCGAACAGGGGGCGAGGAATAATTCACCCCTCCACTTT	CASSEQGARNNSPLHF
TRBJ2-7	TRBV4-2	.	TRBD2	TGTGCCAGCAGCCCCGGGGTAGCGGGGACCTACGAGCAGTACTTC	CASSPGVAGTYEQYF
TRBJ1-6	TRBV4-1	once	.	TGCGCCAGCAGCCAAGTCGGGAGCTCCTATAATTCACCCCTCCACTTT	CASSQVGSSYNSPLHF
TRBJ2-5	TRBV10-2	.	.	TGCGCCAGCAGTGAGTCGAATAGGGGAGAGACCCAGTACTTC	CASSESNRGETQYF
TRBJ1-1	TRBV29-1	.	.	TGCAGCGTTGAAGCGCGGGGAGAGAACACTGAAGCTTTCTTT	CSVEARGENTEAFF
TRBJ2-7	TRBV6-5	.	TRBD2	TGTGCCAGCAGTTATAGCGGGGCTGGGTTCTACGAGCAGTACTTC	CASSYSGAGFYEQYF